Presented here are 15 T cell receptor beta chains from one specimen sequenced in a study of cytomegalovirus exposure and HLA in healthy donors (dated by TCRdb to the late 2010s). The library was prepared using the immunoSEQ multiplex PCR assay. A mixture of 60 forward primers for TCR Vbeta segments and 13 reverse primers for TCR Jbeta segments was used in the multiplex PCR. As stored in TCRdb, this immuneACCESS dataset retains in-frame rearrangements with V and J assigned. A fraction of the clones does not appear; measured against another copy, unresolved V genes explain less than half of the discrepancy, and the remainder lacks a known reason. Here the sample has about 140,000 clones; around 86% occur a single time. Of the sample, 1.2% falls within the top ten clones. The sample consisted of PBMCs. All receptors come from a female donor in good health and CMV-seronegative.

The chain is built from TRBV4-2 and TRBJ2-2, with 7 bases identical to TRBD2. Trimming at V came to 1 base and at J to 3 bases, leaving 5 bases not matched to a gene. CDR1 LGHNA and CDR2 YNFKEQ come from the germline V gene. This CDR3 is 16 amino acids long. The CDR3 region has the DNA TGTGCCAGCAGCCAAGTTGGTCTAGCGGACACCGGGGAGCTGTTTTTT. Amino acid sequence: CASSQVGLADTGELFF.

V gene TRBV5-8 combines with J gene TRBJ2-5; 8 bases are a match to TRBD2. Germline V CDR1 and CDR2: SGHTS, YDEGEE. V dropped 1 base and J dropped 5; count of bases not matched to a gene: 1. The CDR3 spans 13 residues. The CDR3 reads CASSLTGGETQYF. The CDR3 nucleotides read TGTGCCAGCAGCTTGACGGGGGGGGAGACCCAGTACTTC.

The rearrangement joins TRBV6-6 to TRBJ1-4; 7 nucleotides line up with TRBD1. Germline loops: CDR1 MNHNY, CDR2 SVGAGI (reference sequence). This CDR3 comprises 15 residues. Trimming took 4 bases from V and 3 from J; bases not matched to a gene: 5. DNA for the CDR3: TGTGCCAGCAGTTCCGACAGGGTAGCTAATGAAAAACTGTTTTTT. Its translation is CASSSDRVANEKLFF.

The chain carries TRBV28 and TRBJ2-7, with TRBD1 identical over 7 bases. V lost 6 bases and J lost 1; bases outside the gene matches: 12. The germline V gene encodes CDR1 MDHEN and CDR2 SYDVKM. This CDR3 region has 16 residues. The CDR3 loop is CASSLERVTGSYEQYF. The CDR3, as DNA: TGTGCCAGCAGCCTCGAACGCGTGACAGGGTCCTACGAGCAGTACTTC. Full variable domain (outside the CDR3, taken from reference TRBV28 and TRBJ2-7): DVKVTQSSRYLVKRTGEKVFLECVQDMDHENMFWYRQDPGLGLRLIYFSYDVKMKEKGDIPEGYSVSREKKERFSLILESASTNQTSMYLCASSLERVTGSYEQYFGPGTRLTVT.

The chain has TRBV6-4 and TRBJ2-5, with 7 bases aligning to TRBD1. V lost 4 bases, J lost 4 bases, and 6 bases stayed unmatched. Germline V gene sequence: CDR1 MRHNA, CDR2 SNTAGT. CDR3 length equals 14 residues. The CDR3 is CASSGQGERETQYF. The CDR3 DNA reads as TGTGCCAGCAGTGGACAGGGCGAAAGAGAGACCCAGTACTTC.

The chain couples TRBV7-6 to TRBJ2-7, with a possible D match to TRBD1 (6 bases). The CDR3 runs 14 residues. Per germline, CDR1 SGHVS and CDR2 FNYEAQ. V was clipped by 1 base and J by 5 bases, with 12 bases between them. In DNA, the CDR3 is TGTGCCAGCAGCTTAGTCGCAGGGGAGAACGAGCAGTACTTC. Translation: CASSLVAGENEQYF.

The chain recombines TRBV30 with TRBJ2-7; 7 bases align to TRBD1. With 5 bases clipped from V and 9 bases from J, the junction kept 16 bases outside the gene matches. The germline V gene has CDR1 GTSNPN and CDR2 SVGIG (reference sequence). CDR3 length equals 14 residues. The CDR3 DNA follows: TGTGCCTGGGAAGGGACAGAAGCCCACCGGGGGCAGTACTTC. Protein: CAWEGTEAHRGQYF.

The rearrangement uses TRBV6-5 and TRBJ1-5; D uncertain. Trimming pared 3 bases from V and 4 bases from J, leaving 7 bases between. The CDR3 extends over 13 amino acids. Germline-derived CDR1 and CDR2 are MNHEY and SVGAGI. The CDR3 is CASSYSRNQPQHF. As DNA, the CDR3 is TGTGCCAGCAGTTATTCGAGGAATCAGCCCCAGCATTTT.

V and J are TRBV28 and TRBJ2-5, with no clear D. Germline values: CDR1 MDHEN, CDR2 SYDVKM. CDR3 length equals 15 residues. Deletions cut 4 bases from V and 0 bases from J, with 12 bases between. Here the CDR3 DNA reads TGTGCCAGCAGTTCTCGGGTCGCGTACCAAGAGACCCAGTACTTC. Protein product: CASSSRVAYQETQYF.

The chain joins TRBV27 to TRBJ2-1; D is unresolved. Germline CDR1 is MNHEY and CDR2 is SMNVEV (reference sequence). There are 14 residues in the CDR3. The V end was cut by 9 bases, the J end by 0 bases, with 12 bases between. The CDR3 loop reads CASSYLSSYNEQFF. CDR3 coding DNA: TGTGCCAGTTCATACCTGAGCTCCTACAATGAGCAGTTCTTC.

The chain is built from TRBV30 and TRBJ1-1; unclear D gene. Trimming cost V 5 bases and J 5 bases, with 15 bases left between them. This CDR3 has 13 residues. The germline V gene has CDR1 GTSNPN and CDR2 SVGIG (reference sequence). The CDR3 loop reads CAWEAPSATEAFF. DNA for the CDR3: TGTGCCTGGGAGGCCCCTAGCGCAACTGAAGCTTTCTTT.

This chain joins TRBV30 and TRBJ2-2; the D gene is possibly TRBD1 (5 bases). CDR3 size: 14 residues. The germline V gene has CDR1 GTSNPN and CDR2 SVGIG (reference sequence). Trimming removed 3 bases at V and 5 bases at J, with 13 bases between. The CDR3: CAWRARARTGELFF. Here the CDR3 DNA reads TGTGCCTGGAGGGCCAGGGCCAGAACCGGGGAGCTGTTTTTT.

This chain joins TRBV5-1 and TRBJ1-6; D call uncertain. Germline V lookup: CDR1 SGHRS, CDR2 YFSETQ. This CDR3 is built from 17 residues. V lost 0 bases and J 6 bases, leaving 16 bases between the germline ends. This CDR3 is CASSLGTVGLGNSPLHF. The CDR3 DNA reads TGCGCCAGCAGCTTGGGGACTGTTGGCCTGGGTAATTCACCCCTCCACTTT.

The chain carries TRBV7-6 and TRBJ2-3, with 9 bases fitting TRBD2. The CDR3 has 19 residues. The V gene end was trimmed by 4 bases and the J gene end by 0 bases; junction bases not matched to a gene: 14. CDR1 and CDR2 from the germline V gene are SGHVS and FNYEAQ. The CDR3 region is CASSSPISGRDTSTDTQYF. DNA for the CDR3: TGTGCCAGCAGCTCGCCCATTAGCGGGAGAGATACTAGCACAGATACGCAGTATTTT.

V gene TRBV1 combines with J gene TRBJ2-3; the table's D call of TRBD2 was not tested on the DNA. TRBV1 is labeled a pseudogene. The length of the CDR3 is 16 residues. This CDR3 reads CTSMARGLKNEDTQYF. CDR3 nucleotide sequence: TGCACCAGCATGGCCCGCGGGCTCAAAAACGAAGATACGCAGTATTTT.